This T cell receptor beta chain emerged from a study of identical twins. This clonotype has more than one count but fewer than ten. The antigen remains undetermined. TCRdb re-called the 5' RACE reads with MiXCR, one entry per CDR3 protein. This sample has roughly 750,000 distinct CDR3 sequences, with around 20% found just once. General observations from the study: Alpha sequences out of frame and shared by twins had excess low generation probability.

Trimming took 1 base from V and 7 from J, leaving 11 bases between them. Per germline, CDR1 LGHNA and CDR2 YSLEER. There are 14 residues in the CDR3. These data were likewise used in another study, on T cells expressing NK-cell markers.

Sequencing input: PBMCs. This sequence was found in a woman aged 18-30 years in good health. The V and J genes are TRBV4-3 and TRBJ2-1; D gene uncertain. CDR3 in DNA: TGCGCCAGCAGCCAAGGCCAATACGGAAATGAGCAGTTCTTC. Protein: CASSQGQYGNEQFF.